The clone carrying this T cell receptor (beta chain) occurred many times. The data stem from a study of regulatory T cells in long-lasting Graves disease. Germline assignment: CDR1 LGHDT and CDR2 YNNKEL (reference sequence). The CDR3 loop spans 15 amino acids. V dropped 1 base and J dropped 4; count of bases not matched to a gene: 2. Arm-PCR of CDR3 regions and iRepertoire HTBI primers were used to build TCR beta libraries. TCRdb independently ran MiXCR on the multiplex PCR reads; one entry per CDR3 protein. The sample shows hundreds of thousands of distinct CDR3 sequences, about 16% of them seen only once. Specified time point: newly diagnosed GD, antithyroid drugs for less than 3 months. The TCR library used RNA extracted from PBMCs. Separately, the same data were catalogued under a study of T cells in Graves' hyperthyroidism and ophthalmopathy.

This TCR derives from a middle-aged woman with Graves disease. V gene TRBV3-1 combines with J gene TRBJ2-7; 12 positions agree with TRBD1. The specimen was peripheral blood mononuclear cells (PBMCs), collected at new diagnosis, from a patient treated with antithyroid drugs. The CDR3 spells CASSQAGQGAYEQYF. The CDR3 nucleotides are TGTGCCAGCAGCCAAGCGGGACAGGGGGCTTACGAGCAGTACTTC.